A selection of T cell receptor beta chains follows, all from one sample in a study of cytomegalovirus exposure and HLA in healthy donors. Sequencing used immunoSEQ multiplex PCR; TCRdb keeps in-frame clones, though not all of them. Among around 140,000 clones listed, around 81% were seen once. Material for sequencing was PBMCs. These receptors came from a man aged 45-65 years in good health and CMV-seronegative. Each CDR3 is given with its conserved first and last residue. The order of the fields is CDR3 length, clone size, D gene, J gene, V gene, CDR3 protein, CDR3 DNA. A D gene is named only where the DNA matches it firmly. The size of a clone is reported for some rows only, either as once, few or many, or as a class for expanded clones.

>14|-|-|TRBJ2-7|TRBV5-1
CASSFSGSSYEQYF
TGCGCCAGCAGTTTTAGCGGATCCTCCTACGAGCAGTACTTC
>15|-|TRBD1|TRBJ2-7|TRBV4-1
CASSPSRDSTYEQYF
TGCGCCAGCAGCCCCTCCCGGGACAGCACCTACGAGCAGTACTTC
>17|-|-|TRBJ1-2|TRBV15
CATSRDGGRQVPYGYTF
TGTGCCACCAGCAGAGATGGGGGCCGACAGGTCCCTTATGGCTACACCTTC
>15|-|-|TRBJ2-7|TRBV4-1
CASSQVSGSSYEQYF
TGCGCCAGCAGCCAGGTCAGTGGGAGCTCCTACGAGCAGTACTTC
>13|-|-|TRBJ2-7|TRBV5-1
CASSLGSLGEQYF
TGCGCCAGCAGCTTGGGGTCCCTAGGCGAGCAGTACTTC
>15|-|-|TRBJ1-6|TRBV30
CAWSVLSRGNSPLHF
TGTGCCTGGAGTGTGCTCAGCAGGGGTAATTCACCCCTCCACTTT
>15|-|-|TRBJ1-1|TRBV18
CASSPQQGWNTEAFF
TGTGCCAGCTCACCTCAACAGGGATGGAACACTGAAGCTTTCTTT
>11|-|-|TRBJ1-1|TRBV20-1
CSATGNTEAFF
TGCAGTGCTACAGGGAACACTGAAGCTTTCTTT
>11|-|-|TRBJ2-1|TRBV20-1
CSARGGSEQFF
TGCAGTGCCAGAGGAGGCTCTGAGCAGTTCTTC
>12|-|-|TRBJ2-7|TRBV5-1
CASSPEGREQYF
TGCGCCAGCAGCCCGGAGGGGCGGGAGCAGTACTTC
>17|-|TRBD2|TRBJ2-5|TRBV5-1
CASSLAASGRYQETQYF
TGCGCCAGCAGCTTGGCGGCTAGCGGGAGGTACCAAGAGACCCAGTACTTC
>14|-|TRBD1|TRBJ1-5|TRBV15
CATRQGNSNQPQHF
TGTGCCACACGACAGGGAAATAGCAATCAGCCCCAGCATTTT
>18|-|TRBD1|TRBJ1-6|TRBV5-1
CASSFSRQGGNYNSPLHF
TGCGCCAGCAGCTTCAGTCGACAGGGCGGTAACTACAATTCACCCCTCCACTTT
>15|-|TRBD1|TRBJ2-5|TRBV5-1
CASSLEGTGEETQYF
TGCGCCAGCAGCTTGGAAGGGACAGGGGAGGAGACCCAGTACTTC
>22|few|TRBD2|TRBJ2-1|TRBV23-1
CASSQVRRRSGGPNSSYNEQFF
TGCGCCAGCAGTCAAGTACGACGGCGTTCGGGGGGACCCAACAGCTCCTACAATGAGCAGTTCTTC
>13|-|TRBD1|TRBJ2-5|TRBV9
CASSARDRETQYF
TGTGCCAGCAGCGCCAGGGACAGAGAGACCCAGTACTTC
>16|-|TRBD2|TRBJ2-3|TRBV7-8
CASSPWEREVGDTQYF
TGTGCCAGCAGCCCCTGGGAGCGGGAGGTGGGAGATACGCAGTATTTT
>14|-|-|TRBJ1-6|TRBV2
CASSGGPASSPLHF
TGTGCCAGCAGTGGGGGCCCTGCTTCATCACCCCTCCACTTT
>14|-|-|TRBJ1-6|TRBV6-6
CASNSDTNNSPLHF
TGTGCCAGCAACTCGGACACCAATAATTCACCCCTCCACTTT
>17|-|TRBD1|TRBJ1-5|TRBV6-1
CASSDVGGQGYNQPQHF
TGTGCCAGCAGTGACGTCGGGGGACAGGGGTACAATCAGCCCCAGCATTTT